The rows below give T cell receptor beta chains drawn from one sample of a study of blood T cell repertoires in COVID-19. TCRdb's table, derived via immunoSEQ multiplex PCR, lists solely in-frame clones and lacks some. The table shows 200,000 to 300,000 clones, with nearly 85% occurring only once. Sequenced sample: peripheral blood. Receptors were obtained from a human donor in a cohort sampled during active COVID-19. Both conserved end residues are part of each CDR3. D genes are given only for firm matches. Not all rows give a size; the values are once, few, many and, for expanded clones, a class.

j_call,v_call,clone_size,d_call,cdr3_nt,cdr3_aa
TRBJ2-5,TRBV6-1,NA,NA,TGTGCCAGCAGTGACACAGGGCAAGAGACCCAGTACTTC,CASSDTGQETQYF
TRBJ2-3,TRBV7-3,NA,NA,TGTGCCAGCAGCTTAGTCGCCACTAGCACAGATACGCAGTATTTT,CASSLVATSTDTQYF
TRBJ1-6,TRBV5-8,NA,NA,TGTGCCAGCAGCTTATCTGGGACGGGGGTTTCACCCCTCCACTTT,CASSLSGTGVSPLHF
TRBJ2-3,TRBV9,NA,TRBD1,TGTGCCAGCAGCGTAGGACCAACAGGGGGCGGCACAGATACGCAGTATTTT,CASSVGPTGGGTDTQYF
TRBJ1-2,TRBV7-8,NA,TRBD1,TGTGCCAGCAGCTTAATGACAGGGTTGGACTATGGCTACACCTTC,CASSLMTGLDYGYTF
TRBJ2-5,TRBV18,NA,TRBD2,TGTGCCAGCTCACCACCACTAGCGATCTACCAAGAGACCCAGTACTTC,CASSPPLAIYQETQYF
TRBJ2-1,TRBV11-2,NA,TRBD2,TGTGCCAGCAGCTGGACTAGCGGGGACCCGGGGCAGTTCTTC,CASSWTSGDPGQFF
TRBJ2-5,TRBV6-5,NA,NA,TGTGCCAGCAGTTACTCGGAGTTAGCAAGGGAGACCCAGTACTTC,CASSYSELARETQYF
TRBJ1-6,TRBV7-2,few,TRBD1,TGTGCCAGCAGCTTAGCTTCCCAGGGGGTACGTTCACCCCTCCACTTT,CASSLASQGVRSPLHF
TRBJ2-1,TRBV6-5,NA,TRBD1,TGTGCCAGCAGCCAAGCCGGGACAGGGCTCTCTGAGCAGTTCTTC,CASSQAGTGLSEQFF
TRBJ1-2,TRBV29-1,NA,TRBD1,TGCAGCGTTCGAAGCTACAGGGGTGGGGACACCTTC,CSVRSYRGGDTF
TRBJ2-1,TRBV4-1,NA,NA,TGCGCCAGCAGCCCAGCCCGGGTCATCCTCCTCAATGAGCAGTTCTTC,CASSPARVILLNEQFF
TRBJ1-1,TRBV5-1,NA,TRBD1,TGCGCCAGCAGCTTGGAGGGGACAGGGGGCTCGGGAACTAAAGCTTTCTTT,CASSLEGTGGSGTKAFF
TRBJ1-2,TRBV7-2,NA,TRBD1,TGTGCCAGCAGCTTAGCCCCAATTCTGACAGGGGCCATTACTAACTATGGCTACACCTTC,CASSLAPILTGAITNYGYTF
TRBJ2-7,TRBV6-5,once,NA,TGTGCCAGCAGGATGCAGGGGGGATCCTACGAGCAGTACTTC,CASRMQGGSYEQYF
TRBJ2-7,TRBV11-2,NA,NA,TGTGCCAGCAGTTTTCGTAGCTCCTACGAGCAGTACTTC,CASSFRSSYEQYF
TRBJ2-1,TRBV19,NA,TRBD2,TGTGCCAGTAGGGGGACTAGCGGGAGCTTGATCTACAATGAGCAGTTCTTC,CASRGTSGSLIYNEQFF
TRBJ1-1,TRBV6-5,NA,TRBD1,TGTGCCACTTCCGAAACCAGGACAGGGCTGGCTTTCTTT,CATSETRTGLAFF
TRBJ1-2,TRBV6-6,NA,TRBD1,TGTGCCAGCAGTCAAAGGAGGGACAGCCCTGTTCTATATGGCTACACCTTC,CASSQRRDSPVLYGYTF
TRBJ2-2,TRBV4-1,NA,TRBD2,TGCGCCAGCAGCCAAGATCTTTTAATGCTAGCGGGAGCCGGGGAGCTGTTTTTT,CASSQDLLMLAGAGELFF
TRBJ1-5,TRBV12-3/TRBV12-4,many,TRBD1,TGTGCCAGCACCTCCGGGACAGAGTTGCATTTT,CASTSGTELHF
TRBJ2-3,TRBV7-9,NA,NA,TGTGCCAGCAGCCCCAACCGCGGGAGCACAGATACGCAGTATTTT,CASSPNRGSTDTQYF
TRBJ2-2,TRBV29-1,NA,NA,TGCAGCGTTGACGAGGGAAACACCGGGGAGCTGTTTTTT,CSVDEGNTGELFF
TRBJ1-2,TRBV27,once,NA,TGTGCCAGCAGTTCACAGACTAACTATGGCTACACCTTC,CASSSQTNYGYTF
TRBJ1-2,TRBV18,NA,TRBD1,TGTGCCAGCTCCCCGGGACAGCTTGGAGTTTATTCATATGGCTACACCTTC,CASSPGQLGVYSYGYTF
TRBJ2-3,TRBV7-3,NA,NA,TGTGCCAGCAGGGGGGCTGGTACAGATACGCAGTATTTT,CASRGAGTDTQYF
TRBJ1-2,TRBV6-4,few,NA,TGTGCCAGCTCGAAGGGACCGGGGGGAGATGGTGGCTACACCTTC,CASSKGPGGDGGYTF
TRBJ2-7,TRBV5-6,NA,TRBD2,TGTGCCAGCAGCTTGACGGGAGGGGAGCAGTACTTC,CASSLTGGEQYF
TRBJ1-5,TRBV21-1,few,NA,TGTGCCAGCAGCCCCCCTTTTGAGCAGCCCCAGCATTTT,CASSPPFEQPQHF
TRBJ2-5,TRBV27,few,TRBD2,TGTGCCAGCAGTTTATCTTGGGGAGGGGAGACCCAGTACTTC,CASSLSWGGETQYF